These 5 T cell receptor beta chains came from one sample sequenced in a study of post-analysis software for immune sequencing data. Study-wide results and limits: Patients had higher frequencies than controls of roughly five TRBV segments, including TRBV5-6, TRBV5-1 and TRBV20-1.

Unique-molecular-identifier-tagged TCR beta cDNA libraries were used. TCRdb reprocessed the PCR reads with MiXCR, giving one entry per CDR3 protein. The table records some 260,000 distinct CDR3 sequences, less than 40% of them present only once. These TCRs' antigens remain unknown. Sequencing input: blood. All receptors derive from a girl under 18 with multiple sclerosis.

Points on this clonotype: A single base separates this from a much larger clone, so it may be a read error. This CDR3 is CASSQDRFWGRSYNEQYF. The CDR3 DNA follows: TGCGCCAGCAGCCAAGATCGGTTTTGGGGGAGGTCCTACAATGAGCAGTACTTC. The J gene is TRBJ2-1, the V gene TRBV4-1; possible D gene TRBD2, 6 bases. The end of the DNA fits TRBJ2-7 better, so the J call may be wrong. Germline lookup yields CDR1 MGHRA and CDR2 YSYEKL. This CDR3 comprises 18 residues.

This clonotype was seen at least ten times. V is TRBV5-1 and J is TRBJ2-1, with D maybe TRBD1 (7 bases). Germline CDR1 SGHRS, CDR2 YFSETQ. The CDR3 contains 17 residues. With 0 bases removed from V and 5 bases from J, the gap between germline ends came to 18 bases. The CDR3 sequence is CASSLAWGRGEHNEQFF. CDR3 bases: TGCGCCAGCAGCTTGGCCTGGGGCAGGGGGGAACACAATGAGCAGTTCTTC.

This clonotype appeared once. This chain uses TRBV28 with TRBJ2-7; 7 bases map to TRBD1. The ends lost 0 bases at V and 5 bases at J; junction bases unmatched: 7. The CDR3 is 15 amino acids. CDR1 and CDR2 from the germline V gene are MDHEN and SYDVKM. The CDR3 bases are TGTGCCAGCAGTTTATGGCTGGACAGGATCAACGAGCAGTACTTC. Translating it yields CASSLWLDRINEQYF.

The CDR3 bases are TGTGCCAGCAGTCCTCGGACTAGCGGGGACCAAGAGACCCAGTACTTC. As protein: CASSPRTSGDQETQYF. The chain is built from TRBV27 and TRBJ2-5, with 12 bases matching TRBD2. CDR3 length: 16 amino acids. Trimming cost V 5 bases and J 0 bases; bases outside gene matches: 4. Looked up from germline, CDR1 is MNHEY and CDR2 is SMNVEV (reference sequence).

The chain joins TRBV29-1 to TRBJ2-3; D uncertain. Between the trimmed V and J ends, which lost 7 bases and 1 base, there was a span of 6 bases. Germline V gene sequence: CDR1 SQVTM, CDR2 ANQGSEA. This CDR3 comprises 11 residues. CDR3 DNA sequence: TGCAGCGGGAAGGGCACAGATACGCAGTATTTT. Residues: CSGKGTDTQYF.